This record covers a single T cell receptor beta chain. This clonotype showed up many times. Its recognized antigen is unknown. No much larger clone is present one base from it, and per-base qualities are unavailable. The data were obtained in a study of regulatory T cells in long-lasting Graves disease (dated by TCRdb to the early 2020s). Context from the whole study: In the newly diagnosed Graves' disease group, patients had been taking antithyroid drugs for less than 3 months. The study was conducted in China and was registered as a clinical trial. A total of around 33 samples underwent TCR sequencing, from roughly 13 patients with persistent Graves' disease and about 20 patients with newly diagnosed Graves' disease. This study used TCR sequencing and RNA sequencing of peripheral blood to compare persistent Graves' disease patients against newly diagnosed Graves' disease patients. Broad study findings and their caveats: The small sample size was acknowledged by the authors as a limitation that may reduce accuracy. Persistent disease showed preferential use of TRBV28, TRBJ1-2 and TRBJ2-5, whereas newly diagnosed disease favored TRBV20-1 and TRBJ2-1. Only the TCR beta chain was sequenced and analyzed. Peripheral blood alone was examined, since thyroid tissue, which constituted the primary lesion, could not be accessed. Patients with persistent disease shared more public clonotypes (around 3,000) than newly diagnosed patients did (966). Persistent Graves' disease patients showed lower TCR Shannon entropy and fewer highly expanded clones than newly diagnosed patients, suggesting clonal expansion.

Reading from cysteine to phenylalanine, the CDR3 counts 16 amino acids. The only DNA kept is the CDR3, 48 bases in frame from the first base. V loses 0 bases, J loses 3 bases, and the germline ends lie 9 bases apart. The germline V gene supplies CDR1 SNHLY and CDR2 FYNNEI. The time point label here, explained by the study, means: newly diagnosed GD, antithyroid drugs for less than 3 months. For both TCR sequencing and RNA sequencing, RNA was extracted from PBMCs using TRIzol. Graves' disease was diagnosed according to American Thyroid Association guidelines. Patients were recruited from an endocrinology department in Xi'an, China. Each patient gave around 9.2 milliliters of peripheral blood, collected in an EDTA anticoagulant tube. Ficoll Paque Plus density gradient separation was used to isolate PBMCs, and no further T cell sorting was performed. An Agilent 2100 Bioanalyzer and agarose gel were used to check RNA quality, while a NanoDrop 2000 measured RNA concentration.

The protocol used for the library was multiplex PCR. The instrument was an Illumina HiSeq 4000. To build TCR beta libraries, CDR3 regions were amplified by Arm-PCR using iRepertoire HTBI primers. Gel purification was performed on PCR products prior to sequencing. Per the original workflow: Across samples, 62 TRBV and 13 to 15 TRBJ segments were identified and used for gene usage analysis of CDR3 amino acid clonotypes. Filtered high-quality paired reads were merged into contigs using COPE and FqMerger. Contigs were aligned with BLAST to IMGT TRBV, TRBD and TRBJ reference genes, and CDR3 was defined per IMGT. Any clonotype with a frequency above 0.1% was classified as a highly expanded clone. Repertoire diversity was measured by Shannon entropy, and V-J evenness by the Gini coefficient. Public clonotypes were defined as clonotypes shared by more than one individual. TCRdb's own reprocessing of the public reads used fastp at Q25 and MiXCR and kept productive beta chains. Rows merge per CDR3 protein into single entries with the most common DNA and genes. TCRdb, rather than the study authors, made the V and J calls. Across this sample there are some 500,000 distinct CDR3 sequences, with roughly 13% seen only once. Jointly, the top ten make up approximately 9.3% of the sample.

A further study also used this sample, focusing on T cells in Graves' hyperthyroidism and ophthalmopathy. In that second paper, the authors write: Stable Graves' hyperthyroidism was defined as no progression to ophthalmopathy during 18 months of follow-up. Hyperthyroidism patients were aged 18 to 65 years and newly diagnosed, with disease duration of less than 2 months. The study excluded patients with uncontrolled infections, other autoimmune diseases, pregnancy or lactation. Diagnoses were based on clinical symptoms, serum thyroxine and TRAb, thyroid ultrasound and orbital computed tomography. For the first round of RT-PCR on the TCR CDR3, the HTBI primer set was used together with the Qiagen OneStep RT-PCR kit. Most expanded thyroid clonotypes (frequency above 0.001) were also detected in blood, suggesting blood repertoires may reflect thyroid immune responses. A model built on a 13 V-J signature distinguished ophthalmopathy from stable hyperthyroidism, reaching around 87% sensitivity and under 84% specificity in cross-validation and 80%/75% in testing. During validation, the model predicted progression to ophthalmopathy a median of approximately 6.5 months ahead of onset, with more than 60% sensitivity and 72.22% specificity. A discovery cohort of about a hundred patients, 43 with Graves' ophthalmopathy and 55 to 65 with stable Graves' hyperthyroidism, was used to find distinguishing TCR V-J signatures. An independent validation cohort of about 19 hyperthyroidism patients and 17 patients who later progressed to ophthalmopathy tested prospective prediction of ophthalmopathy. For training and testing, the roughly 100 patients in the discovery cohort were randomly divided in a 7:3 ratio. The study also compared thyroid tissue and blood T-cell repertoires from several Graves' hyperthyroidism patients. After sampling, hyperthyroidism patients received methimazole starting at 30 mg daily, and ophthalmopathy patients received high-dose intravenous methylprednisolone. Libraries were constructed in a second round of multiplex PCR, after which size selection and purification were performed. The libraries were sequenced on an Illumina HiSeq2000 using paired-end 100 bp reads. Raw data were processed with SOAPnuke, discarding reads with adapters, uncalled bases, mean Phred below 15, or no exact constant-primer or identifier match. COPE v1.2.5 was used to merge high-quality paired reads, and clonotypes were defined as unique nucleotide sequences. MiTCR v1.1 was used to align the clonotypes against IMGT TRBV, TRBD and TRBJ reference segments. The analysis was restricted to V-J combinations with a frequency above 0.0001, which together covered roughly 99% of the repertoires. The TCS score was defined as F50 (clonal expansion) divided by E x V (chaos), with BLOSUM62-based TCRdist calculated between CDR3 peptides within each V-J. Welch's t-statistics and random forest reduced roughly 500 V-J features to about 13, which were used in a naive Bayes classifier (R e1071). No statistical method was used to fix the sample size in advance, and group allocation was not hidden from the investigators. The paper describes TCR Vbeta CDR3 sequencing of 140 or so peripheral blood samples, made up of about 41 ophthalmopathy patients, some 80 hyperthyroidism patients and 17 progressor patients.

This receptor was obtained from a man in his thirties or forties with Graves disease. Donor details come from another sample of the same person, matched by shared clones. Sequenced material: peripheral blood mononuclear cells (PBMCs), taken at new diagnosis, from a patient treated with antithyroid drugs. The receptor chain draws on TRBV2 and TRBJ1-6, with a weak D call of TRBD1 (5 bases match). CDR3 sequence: CASSEAGGLYNSPLHF. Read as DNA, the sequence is TGTGCCAGCAGTGAAGCGGGGGGACTCTATAATTCACCCCTCCACTTT.